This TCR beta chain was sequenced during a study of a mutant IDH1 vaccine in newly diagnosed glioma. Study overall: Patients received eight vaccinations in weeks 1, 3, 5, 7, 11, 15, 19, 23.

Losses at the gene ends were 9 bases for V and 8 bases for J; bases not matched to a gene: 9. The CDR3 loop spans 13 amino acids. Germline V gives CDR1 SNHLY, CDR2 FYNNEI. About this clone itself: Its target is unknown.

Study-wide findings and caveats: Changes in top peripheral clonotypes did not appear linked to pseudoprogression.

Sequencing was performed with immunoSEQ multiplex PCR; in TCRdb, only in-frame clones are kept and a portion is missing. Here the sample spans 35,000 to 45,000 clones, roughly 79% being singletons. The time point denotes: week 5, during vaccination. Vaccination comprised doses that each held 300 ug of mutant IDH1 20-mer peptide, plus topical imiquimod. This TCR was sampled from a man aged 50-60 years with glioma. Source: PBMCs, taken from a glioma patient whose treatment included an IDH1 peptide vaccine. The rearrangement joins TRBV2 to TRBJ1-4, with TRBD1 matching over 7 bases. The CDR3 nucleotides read TGTGCCAGTGTGACAGGGAAGGGAGAAAAACTGTTTTTT. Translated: CASVTGKGEKLFF.